These 8 T cell receptor beta chains were all obtained from the same sample, sequenced in a study of control samples from healthy donors and cancer patients. Assay: immunoSEQ multiplex PCR; the TCRdb copy retains only in-frame clones and omits some. Counted here are approximately 100,000 clones, 90% occurring once; the ten biggest clones make up 4.4%. The sample consisted of blood. Source of these receptors: a human donor in good health. The donor label of this sample is uncertain.

The chain joins TRBV25-1 to TRBJ1-4; D perhaps matches TRBD1 (5 bases). V lost 1 base and J 8 bases, leaving 14 bases between the germline ends. The CDR3 is made up of 15 amino acids. The V gene's germline CDR1 is MGHDK and CDR2 SYGVNS. This CDR3 is CASSESGGAAEKLFF. The CDR3 bases are TGTGCCAGCAGTGAATCAGGTGGGGCAGCGGAAAAACTGTTTTTT.

This clone has more than one count but fewer than ten. V is TRBV6-6 and J is TRBJ2-2; D is perhaps TRBD2 (5 bases). The CDR3 is made up of 14 amino acids. The V gene's germline CDR1 is MNHNY and CDR2 SVGAGI (reference sequence). Trimming left V 8 bases short and J 4 bases short, with 14 bases between. The CDR3 spells CASLPGRGTGELFF. The CDR3, as DNA: TGTGCCAGCCTCCCGGGCCGGGGCACCGGGGAGCTGTTTTTT.

The chain is built from TRBV12-3 or TRBV12-4 and TRBJ1-1; D not resolved. This CDR3 contains 13 residues. Trimming shortened V by 6 bases and J by 5 bases, and 13 bases separated the two germline ends. The CDR3 protein is CASRFTRETEAFF. In DNA form, the CDR3 reads TGTGCCAGCAGGTTCACGAGGGAGACTGAAGCTTTCTTT.

The chain combines TRBV5-5 with TRBJ2-2; D tentatively fits TRBD1 or TRBD2 (5 bases each). Germline values: CDR1 SGHKS, CDR2 YYEKEE (reference sequence). The CDR3 extends over 13 amino acids. V lost 3 bases and J 4 bases, leaving 7 bases between the germline ends. The CDR3 nucleotides are TGTGCCAGCAGCTCCGGGGCCACCGGGGAGCTGTTTTTT. Translation: CASSSGATGELFF. The whole variable domain, filled in from reference TRBV5-5 and TRBJ2-2, reads DAGVTQSPTHLIKTRGQQVTLRCSPISGHKSVSWYQQVLGQGPQFIFQYYEKEERGRGNFPDRFSARQFPNYSSELNVNALLLGDSALYLCASSSGATGELFFGEGSRLTVL.

With regard to this clone: One junction end does not reproduce the germline sequence, and a read error may be involved. This rearrangement joins TRBV11-2 to TRBJ1-4; 7 bases are a match to TRBD1. This CDR3 is 15 amino acids long. In germline, CDR1 is SGHAT, CDR2 FQNNGV. CDR3 loop: CASSLGRQGGGKLFF. CDR3 in DNA: TGTGCCAGCAGTTTAGGACGACAGGGCGGAGGAAAACTGTTTTTT. The variable domain in full, completed from reference TRBV11-2 and TRBJ1-4, reads EAGVAQSPRYKIIEKRQSVAFWCNPISGHATLYWYQQILGQGPKLLIQFQNNGVVDDSQLPKDRFSAERLKGVDSTLKIQPAKLEDSAVYLCASSLGRQGGGKLFFGSGTQLSVL.

The CDR3: CAISSPGQNNEKLFF. The DNA for the CDR3 is TGTGCCATCAGTTCCCCGGGACAGAATAATGAAAAACTGTTTTTT. V is TRBV10-3 and J is TRBJ1-4; 7 bases are shared with TRBD1. Per the germline V gene, CDR1 is ENHRY and CDR2 is SYGVKD. V lost 5 bases and J lost 4; bases outside the gene matches: 7. The CDR3 sequence is 15 residues long.

This clone was seen only once. The chain is built from TRBV2 and TRBJ1-6; D is undetermined. CDR1 and CDR2 from the germline V gene are SNHLY and FYNNEI. Trimming pared 10 bases from V and 9 bases from J, leaving 16 bases between. The CDR3 is 13 residues long. The CDR3 protein is CATLEVRSSPLHF. DNA for the CDR3: TGTGCCACCTTGGAGGTGAGGAGTTCACCCCTCCACTTT. The variable domain in full, with the rest retrieved from reference TRBV2 and TRBJ1-6, is EPEVTQTPSHQVTQMGQEVILRCVPISNHLYFYWYRQILGQKVEFLVSFYNNEISEKSEIFDDQFSVERPDGSNFTLKIRSTKLEDSAMYFCATLEVRSSPLHFGNGTRLTVT.

This clone has a single count. The chain employs TRBV6-5 and TRBJ1-6; 8 bases fit TRBD1. The CDR3 sequence is 13 residues long. The trim removed 8 bases at V and 7 bases at J, leaving 4 bases unmatched. Germline-derived CDR1 and CDR2 are MNHEY and SVGAGI. The CDR3 is CASATGENSPLHF. CDR3 nucleotides: TGTGCCAGCGCGACAGGGGAGAATTCACCCCTCCACTTT.